This section outlines one TCR beta chain sequence together with its context. Its antigen is unknown. This entry belongs to a study of siplizumab effects on memory and regulatory T cells. CDR3 size: 15 residues. V was trimmed by 5 bases and J by 0 bases, leaving 13 bases between them. The V gene's germline CDR1 is MNHEY and CDR2 SVGAGI. Repertoires were generated with immunoSEQ multiplex PCR, while TCRdb's copy carries only in-frame clones and drops some. The sample shows just over 60,000 clones, around 80% of them seen only once. Study conclusions and caveats: Among sequences traceable to unstimulated CD4+ memory cells, alloreactive ones were significantly reduced by siplizumab. No naive or memory phenotype could be assigned to roughly 80-95% of proliferating clones. The average Treg-derived proportion among mappable alloreactive CD4+ clones was 55% to 80% with siplizumab versus about 27% in controls.

The sample comprised memory CD4+ T cells sorted from blood. This receptor was identified in a human donor in good health. The genes are TRBV6-5 and TRBJ1-1, with D possibly matching TRBD1 (6 bases). This CDR3 is CASSPRTDMNTEAFF. The CDR3 DNA sequence: TGTGCCAGCAGTCCTAGGACAGACATGAACACTGAAGCTTTCTTT.